Listed below are T cell receptor beta chains from one sample, sequenced in a study of STAT5B mutations in CD4+ large granular lymphocyte leukemia. Data came from immunoSEQ multiplex PCR; TCRdb stores just in-frame clones and leaves some out. The repertoire holds tens of thousands of clones, about three quarters seen once, with 0.5% to 0.65% in the top ten. Specimen: CD4+ T cells from blood buffy coats. The receptors shown here come from a human donor in good health. CDR3s include the opening cysteine and the closing phenylalanine or tryptophan. Fields, in order: CDR3 protein, CDR3 DNA, D gene, CDR3 length, V gene, clone size, J gene. D genes are given only for firm matches. Expanded clones are given a class, and other clones once, few, many or no size at all.

CDR3 protein: CASSPTYEQYF
CDR3 DNA: TGTGCCAGCTCACCCACCTACGAGCAGTACTTC
D gene: .
CDR3 length: 11
V gene: TRBV18
clone size: .
J gene: TRBJ2-7

CDR3 protein: CASSLGLWVNTEAFF
CDR3 DNA: TGCGCCAGCAGCTTGGGGCTATGGGTGAACACTGAAGCTTTCTTT
D gene: .
CDR3 length: 15
V gene: TRBV5-1
clone size: .
J gene: TRBJ1-1

CDR3 protein: CASSYSENSPLHF
CDR3 DNA: TGTGCCAGCAGTTACTCCGAGAATTCACCCCTCCACTTT
D gene: .
CDR3 length: 13
V gene: TRBV6-6
clone size: .
J gene: TRBJ1-6

CDR3 protein: CASSLERDYEQYF
CDR3 DNA: TGTGCCAGCAGCTTAGAAAGGGACTACGAGCAGTACTTC
D gene: .
CDR3 length: 13
V gene: TRBV11-2
clone size: .
J gene: TRBJ2-7

CDR3 protein: CAISEGGSGYGYTF
CDR3 DNA: TGTGCCATCAGTGAGGGAGGCTCCGGGTATGGCTACACCTTC
D gene: .
CDR3 length: 14
V gene: TRBV10-3
clone size: .
J gene: TRBJ1-2

CDR3 protein: CASSPRTGGFSYEQYF
CDR3 DNA: TGTGCCAGCAGCCCCCGGACAGGGGGCTTCTCCTACGAGCAGTACTTC
D gene: TRBD1
CDR3 length: 16
V gene: TRBV7-2
clone size: .
J gene: TRBJ2-7

CDR3 protein: CASSEHQGGGQYF
CDR3 DNA: TGTGCCAGCAGTGAACATCAAGGGGGTGGGCAGTACTTC
D gene: .
CDR3 length: 13
V gene: TRBV2
clone size: .
J gene: TRBJ2-7

CDR3 protein: CASSLELAGGGADTQYF
CDR3 DNA: TGCGCCAGCAGCTTGGAACTAGCGGGGGGAGGGGCAGATACGCAGTATTTT
D gene: TRBD2
CDR3 length: 17
V gene: TRBV5-1
clone size: .
J gene: TRBJ2-3

CDR3 protein: CASSLFLNEQFF
CDR3 DNA: TGTGCCAGCAGCTTATTCTTGAATGAGCAGTTCTTC
D gene: .
CDR3 length: 12
V gene: TRBV7-2
clone size: .
J gene: TRBJ2-1

CDR3 protein: CASSLGTSGGALSEQFF
CDR3 DNA: TGTGCCAGCAGCTTAGGGACTAGCGGGGGGGCCTTGAGTGAGCAGTTCTTC
D gene: TRBD2
CDR3 length: 17
V gene: TRBV7-8
clone size: .
J gene: TRBJ2-1

CDR3 protein: CASSQTSGGAYEQYF
CDR3 DNA: TGTGCCAGCTCACAGACTAGCGGGGGGGCCTACGAGCAGTACTTC
D gene: TRBD2
CDR3 length: 15
V gene: TRBV18
clone size: .
J gene: TRBJ2-7

CDR3 protein: CASSLDYVGGRFF
CDR3 DNA: TGTGCCAGCAGCTTAGACTACGTGGGGGGCAGGTTCTTC
D gene: .
CDR3 length: 13
V gene: TRBV7-9
clone size: .
J gene: TRBJ2-1

CDR3 protein: CATGGQNTGELFF
CDR3 DNA: TGCGCCACCGGTGGACAGAACACCGGGGAGCTGTTTTTT
D gene: .
CDR3 length: 13
V gene: TRBV5-1
clone size: few
J gene: TRBJ2-2

CDR3 protein: CASSQQGGGVYEQYF
CDR3 DNA: TGTGCCAGCAGCCAGCAGGGCGGCGGGGTTTACGAGCAGTACTTC
D gene: .
CDR3 length: 15
V gene: TRBV7-3
clone size: .
J gene: TRBJ2-7

CDR3 protein: CASRVKPRTEAFF
CDR3 DNA: TGTGCCAGTAGGGTAAAGCCGCGCACTGAAGCTTTCTTT
D gene: .
CDR3 length: 13
V gene: TRBV19
clone size: .
J gene: TRBJ1-1

CDR3 protein: CASSQAGRGADNEQFF
CDR3 DNA: TGTGCCAGCAGCCAAGCAGGGCGGGGGGCAGACAATGAGCAGTTCTTC
D gene: TRBD2
CDR3 length: 16
V gene: TRBV4-2
clone size: .
J gene: TRBJ2-1

CDR3 protein: CASSLLDRDTGELFF
CDR3 DNA: TGTGCCAGCAGTTTACTGGACAGAGACACCGGGGAGCTGTTTTTT
D gene: .
CDR3 length: 15
V gene: TRBV28
clone size: once
J gene: TRBJ2-2

CDR3 protein: CASRLAGGPYNEQFF
CDR3 DNA: TGTGCCAGCCGATTAGCGGGGGGGCCATACAATGAGCAGTTCTTC
D gene: TRBD2
CDR3 length: 15
V gene: TRBV28
clone size: .
J gene: TRBJ2-1

CDR3 protein: CASSQELAGGREQFF
CDR3 DNA: TGTGCCAGCAGCCAAGAGCTAGCGGGGGGGCGGGAGCAGTTCTTC
D gene: TRBD2
CDR3 length: 15
V gene: TRBV4-2
clone size: .
J gene: TRBJ2-1

CDR3 protein: CASSQERGQRSYGYTF
CDR3 DNA: TGCGCCAGCAGCCAAGAACGGGGACAGCGAAGCTATGGCTACACCTTC
D gene: TRBD1
CDR3 length: 16
V gene: TRBV4-3
clone size: .
J gene: TRBJ1-2

CDR3 protein: CATSRREGTGELFF
CDR3 DNA: TGTGCCACCAGCAGGCGGGAGGGGACCGGGGAGCTGTTTTTT
D gene: TRBD2
CDR3 length: 14
V gene: TRBV15
clone size: .
J gene: TRBJ2-2

CDR3 protein: CASYGGYNSPLHF
CDR3 DNA: TGTGCCAGCTATGGGGGTTATAATTCACCCCTCCACTTT
D gene: .
CDR3 length: 13
V gene: TRBV28
clone size: few
J gene: TRBJ1-6

CDR3 protein: CASSLTLAGTAIGSYNEQFF
CDR3 DNA: TGTGCCAGCAGTTTAACCCTAGCGGGTACCGCGATTGGTTCCTACAATGAGCAGTTCTTC
D gene: TRBD2
CDR3 length: 20
V gene: TRBV27
clone size: .
J gene: TRBJ2-1

CDR3 protein: CASSPPSGVSGNTIYF
CDR3 DNA: TGTGCCAGCTCACCACCGTCCGGGGTTTCAGGAAACACCATATATTTT
D gene: .
CDR3 length: 16
V gene: TRBV18
clone size: once
J gene: TRBJ1-3

CDR3 protein: CTSSPDSQVETQYF
CDR3 DNA: TGCACCAGCAGCCCCGACAGTCAGGTGGAGACCCAGTACTTC
D gene: .
CDR3 length: 14
V gene: TRBV1
clone size: .
J gene: TRBJ2-5

CDR3 protein: CASRNRGSQPQHF
CDR3 DNA: TGTGCCAGCAGAAACAGGGGTAGTCAGCCCCAGCATTTT
D gene: TRBD1
CDR3 length: 13
V gene: TRBV28
clone size: .
J gene: TRBJ1-5

CDR3 protein: CASSPRTGISQNYGYTF
CDR3 DNA: TGTGCCAGCAGTCCAAGGACAGGGATCTCTCAGAACTATGGCTACACCTTC
D gene: TRBD1
CDR3 length: 17
V gene: TRBV28
clone size: .
J gene: TRBJ1-2

CDR3 protein: CASSLGLRRPLEETQYF
CDR3 DNA: TGCGCCAGCAGCTTGGGGTTACGGCGACCTTTGGAGGAGACCCAGTACTTC
D gene: .
CDR3 length: 17
V gene: TRBV5-1
clone size: .
J gene: TRBJ2-5

CDR3 protein: CASNFVVNTEAFF
CDR3 DNA: TGTGCCAGCAACTTCGTGGTGAACACTGAAGCTTTCTTT
D gene: .
CDR3 length: 13
V gene: TRBV6-1
clone size: .
J gene: TRBJ1-1

CDR3 protein: CASSPWTGDAYEQYF
CDR3 DNA: TGCGCCAGCAGCCCCTGGACAGGGGACGCTTACGAGCAGTACTTC
D gene: TRBD1
CDR3 length: 15
V gene: TRBV4-1
clone size: few
J gene: TRBJ2-7

CDR3 protein: CASRGPYTGELFF
CDR3 DNA: TGTGCCAGCAGGGGACCTTACACCGGGGAGCTGTTTTTT
D gene: .
CDR3 length: 13
V gene: TRBV6-5
clone size: .
J gene: TRBJ2-2

CDR3 protein: CASSLTEGEKLFF
CDR3 DNA: TGTGCCAGCAGCCTCACTGAGGGTGAAAAACTGTTTTTT
D gene: .
CDR3 length: 13
V gene: TRBV5-5
clone size: .
J gene: TRBJ1-4

CDR3 protein: CASRFGGPTSDTQYF
CDR3 DNA: TGTGCCAGCAGATTCGGGGGGCCGACTTCAGATACGCAGTATTTT
D gene: .
CDR3 length: 15
V gene: TRBV2
clone size: .
J gene: TRBJ2-3

CDR3 protein: CAWSVTGPYEQYF
CDR3 DNA: TGTGCCTGGAGTGTAACAGGCCCCTACGAGCAGTACTTC
D gene: .
CDR3 length: 13
V gene: TRBV30
clone size: .
J gene: TRBJ2-7

CDR3 protein: CASSYLDRATEAFF
CDR3 DNA: TGTGCCAGCAGTTACCTTGACAGGGCGACTGAAGCTTTCTTT
D gene: TRBD1
CDR3 length: 14
V gene: TRBV6-5
clone size: .
J gene: TRBJ1-1

CDR3 protein: CASSLSGQGLSYGYTF
CDR3 DNA: TGTGCCAGCAGTTTATCGGGACAGGGGCTATCCTATGGCTACACCTTC
D gene: TRBD1
CDR3 length: 16
V gene: TRBV28
clone size: .
J gene: TRBJ1-2

CDR3 protein: CASSIPGGGETQYF
CDR3 DNA: TGTGCCAGCAGCATACCCGGGGGTGGAGAGACCCAGTACTTC
D gene: .
CDR3 length: 14
V gene: TRBV5-5
clone size: .
J gene: TRBJ2-5

CDR3 protein: CASSQEPGLANTGELFF
CDR3 DNA: TGTGCCAGCAGCCAAGAACCGGGACTAGCGAACACCGGGGAGCTGTTTTTT
D gene: TRBD2
CDR3 length: 17
V gene: TRBV4-2
clone size: few
J gene: TRBJ2-2

CDR3 protein: CASSWTVTGELFF
CDR3 DNA: TGTGCCAGCAGCTGGACAGTAACCGGGGAGCTGTTTTTT
D gene: .
CDR3 length: 13
V gene: TRBV7-2
clone size: .
J gene: TRBJ2-2

CDR3 protein: CASGGQGGYGYTF
CDR3 DNA: TGCGCCAGCGGGGGACAGGGAGGCTATGGCTACACCTTC
D gene: TRBD1
CDR3 length: 13
V gene: TRBV5-1
clone size: .
J gene: TRBJ1-2

CDR3 protein: CASSPRSSGYEQYF
CDR3 DNA: TGTGCCAGCTCACCAAGGTCTAGCGGGTACGAGCAGTACTTC
D gene: TRBD2
CDR3 length: 14
V gene: TRBV18
clone size: .
J gene: TRBJ2-7

CDR3 protein: CASRATPQWGVNTEAFF
CDR3 DNA: TGTGCCAGCAGAGCTACCCCCCAATGGGGGGTCAACACTGAAGCTTTCTTT
D gene: .
CDR3 length: 17
V gene: TRBV28
clone size: .
J gene: TRBJ1-1

CDR3 protein: CASSLTGTAIYEQYF
CDR3 DNA: TGTGCCAGCAGCTTAACCGGGACGGCTATTTACGAGCAGTACTTC
D gene: .
CDR3 length: 15
V gene: TRBV7-2
clone size: .
J gene: TRBJ2-7

CDR3 protein: CASSPRQGANYGYTF
CDR3 DNA: TGCGCCAGCAGCCCACGACAGGGGGCAAACTATGGCTACACCTTC
D gene: TRBD1
CDR3 length: 15
V gene: TRBV5-1
clone size: .
J gene: TRBJ1-2

CDR3 protein: CASSLRDTDTQYF
CDR3 DNA: TGTGCCAGCAGCTTGCGGGACACAGATACGCAGTATTTT
D gene: .
CDR3 length: 13
V gene: TRBV5-5
clone size: .
J gene: TRBJ2-3

CDR3 protein: CASSRRVAGVGETQYF
CDR3 DNA: TGTGCCAGCAGCCGGCGGGTGGCGGGGGTTGGAGAGACCCAGTACTTC
D gene: TRBD2
CDR3 length: 16
V gene: TRBV7-2
clone size: .
J gene: TRBJ2-5

CDR3 protein: CAISGGNTQYF
CDR3 DNA: TGTGCCATCAGTGGTGGAAATACGCAGTATTTT
D gene: .
CDR3 length: 11
V gene: TRBV10-3
clone size: few
J gene: TRBJ2-3

CDR3 protein: CSVGQFNSGANVLTF
CDR3 DNA: TGCAGCGTTGGACAGTTCAACTCTGGGGCCAACGTCCTGACTTTC
D gene: .
CDR3 length: 15
V gene: TRBV29-1
clone size: .
J gene: TRBJ2-6

CDR3 protein: CASSVTGLTEAFF
CDR3 DNA: TGTGCCAGCAGTGTTACAGGGTTAACTGAAGCTTTCTTT
D gene: .
CDR3 length: 13
V gene: TRBV6-1
clone size: .
J gene: TRBJ1-1